One and the same sample provided the 21 T cell receptor beta chains below, sequenced in a study of T cell responses to AZD1222 COVID-19 vaccine. Sequencing was performed with immunoSEQ multiplex PCR; in TCRdb, only in-frame clones are kept and a portion is missing. Among about 130,000 clones, roughly 80% were seen once, and the ten largest hold approximately 4%. This specimen was peripheral blood, taken on day 0 of AZD1222 vaccination. The receptor source for this set is an adult in good health.

A few counts support this clone. The J gene is TRBJ1-1, the V gene TRBV24-1; 11 positions match TRBD1. The germline CDR1 and CDR2 sequences are KGHDR and SFDVKD. The CDR3 is made up of 15 amino acids. V lost 7 bases, J lost 2 bases, and 5 bases stayed unmatched. CDR3 residues: CATRGQGGSNTEAFF. CDR3 nucleotide sequence: TGTGCCACCAGGGGACAGGGGGGGAGTAACACTGAAGCTTTCTTT.

The CDR3 bases are TGTGCCAGCTCACTTTTTGACAGGCTGAACACTGAAGCTTTCTTT. Its translation: CASSLFDRLNTEAFF. The chain uses TRBV18 and TRBJ1-1, with D perhaps TRBD1 (6 bases). Trimming stripped 4 bases from V and 0 bases from J, with 12 bases between. The CDR3 has 15 amino acids. Germline V gene sequence: CDR1 KGHSH, CDR2 LQKENI.

This rearrangement joins TRBV28 to TRBJ2-2; perhaps TRBD1 as D (5 bases). Germline lookup yields CDR1 MDHEN and CDR2 SYDVKM. The ends were cut back, 7 bases at V and 5 bases at J, with 14 bases in the middle. This CDR3 contains 14 residues. This CDR3 reads CASTLAAGTGELFF. Here the CDR3 DNA reads TGTGCCAGCACCTTGGCCGCAGGGACCGGGGAGCTGTTTTTT.

The J gene is TRBJ1-2, the V gene TRBV3-1 (or the pseudogene TRBV3-2); 9 positions agree with TRBD1. The J segment lost 7 bases and the V segment lost 3 bases, leaving 9 bases of the junction unmatched. This CDR3 contains 15 residues. Per the germline V gene, CDR1 is LGHDT and CDR2 is YNNKEL (reference sequence). The CDR3 bases are TGTGCCAGCAGCCAGGGACAGGGACCAGTTTCTGGCTACACCTTC. Translation gives CASSQGQGPVSGYTF.

This clone occurred a few times. The chain couples TRBV5-1 to TRBJ1-2; tentative D call: TRBD1 (5 bases). This CDR3 region has 13 residues. Germline V gene lookup returns CDR1 SGHRS and CDR2 YFSETQ. The V end was cut by 4 bases, the J end by 4 bases, with 11 bases between. The CDR3: CASSQDMSYGYTF. The CDR3 coding sequence is TGCGCCAGCAGCCAGGACATGAGCTATGGCTACACCTTC.

The chain couples TRBV11-3 to TRBJ2-2; 8 bases match TRBD1. The CDR3 extends over 15 amino acids. The V segment lost 4 bases and the J segment 5 bases; nucleotides outside the gene matches: 6. Germline V gene sequence: CDR1 SGHNT, CDR2 YENEEA. The CDR3 bases are TGTGCCAGCAGCTCGACAGGGGTGGAGACCGGGGAGCTGTTTTTT. It is translated as CASSSTGVETGELFF.

The table lists this clone with a count of one. The V and J genes are TRBV5-1 and TRBJ2-7; D remains ambiguous. Germline values: CDR1 SGHRS, CDR2 YFSETQ. V was clipped by 1 base and J by 6 bases, with 14 bases between them. There are 14 residues in the CDR3. The CDR3 DNA reads TGCGCCAGCAGCTTGCCCGGTAGCTCTATCGAGCAGTACTTC. It translates to CASSLPGSSIEQYF.

This clone was observed a handful of times. The rearrangement joins TRBV3-1 (or the pseudogene TRBV3-2) to TRBJ1-4; D possibly corresponds to TRBD1 (5 bases). With 5 bases removed from V and 3 bases from J, the gap between germline ends came to 10 bases. The CDR3 covers 14 residues. Germline V gene data show CDR1 as LGHDT and CDR2 as YNNKEL (reference sequence). The CDR3 reads CASSSRESNEKLFF. In DNA form, the CDR3 reads TGTGCCAGCAGCTCCAGGGAGTCTAATGAAAAACTGTTTTTT.

This clone turned up a few times. The rearrangement joins TRBV3-1 (or the pseudogene TRBV3-2) to TRBJ1-3, with a possible D match to TRBD1 (5 bases). Trimming stripped 2 bases from V and 2 bases from J, with 10 bases between. In germline, CDR1 is LGHDT, CDR2 YNNKEL (reference sequence). CDR3 length equals 15 residues. CDR3 in DNA: TGTGCCAGCAGCCAATTGATAGGGGCTGGAAACACCATATATTTT. Encoded protein: CASSQLIGAGNTIYF.

The chain combines TRBV2 with TRBJ1-1; D not resolved. Germline V gene sequence: CDR1 SNHLY, CDR2 FYNNEI. This CDR3 is built from 16 residues. Deletions cut 2 bases from V and 0 bases from J, with 13 bases between. CDR3 loop: CASSEYSPNMNTEAFF. For the CDR3, the DNA is TGTGCCAGCAGTGAATATAGCCCAAACATGAACACTGAAGCTTTCTTT.

The chain uses TRBV24-1 and TRBJ2-3, with 7 bases that match TRBD1. The CDR3 has 17 residues. CDR1 is KGHDR, CDR2 SFDVKD, per germline. Trimming removed 1 base from V and 2 bases from J; junction bases left unmatched: 8. CDR3 DNA: TGTGCCACCAGTGATTTAACTGGGACAGACTCCACAGATACGCAGTATTTT. Translation: CATSDLTGTDSTDTQYF.

The chain is built from TRBV6-1 and TRBJ2-7; TRBD2 is a possible D gene (5 bases). The CDR3 consists of 14 residues. V lost 2 bases and J lost 2, with 10 bases in between. The V gene's germline CDR1 is MNHNS and CDR2 SASEGT. The CDR3 nucleotides are TGTGCCAGCAGTGAATTACGGGGAGCCTACGAGCAGTACTTC. Protein product: CASSELRGAYEQYF.

The chain couples TRBV7-3 to TRBJ2-7; 13 positions agree with TRBD2. The CDR3 has 16 amino acids. V gave up 5 bases and J gave up 0 bases; unmatched junction bases: 4. Germline-derived CDR1 and CDR2 are SGHTA and FQGTGA. CDR3: CASSPTSGGSSYEQYF. The CDR3 region has the DNA TGTGCCAGCAGCCCGACTAGCGGGGGGAGCTCCTACGAGCAGTACTTC.

This rearrangement joins TRBV3-1 (or the pseudogene TRBV3-2) to TRBJ1-6; D unresolved. Germline V gene data show CDR1 as LGHDT and CDR2 as YNNKEL (reference sequence). This CDR3 is 15 amino acids long. V was pared by 4 bases and J by 0 bases, with 7 bases between. The CDR3 coding sequence is TGTGCCAGCAGCCCTGTCAGCTCCTATAATTCACCCCTCCACTTT. Protein: CASSPVSSYNSPLHF.

This chain links TRBV28 with TRBJ1-3; no reliable D call. Per germline, CDR1 MDHEN and CDR2 SYDVKM. CDR3 size: 14 residues. The ends were cut back, 3 bases at V and 4 bases at J, with 10 bases in the middle. Here the CDR3 reads CASSFGATGNTIYF. The CDR3 DNA reads as TGTGCCAGCAGTTTCGGTGCGACCGGAAACACCATATATTTT.

This chain connects TRBV29-1 to TRBJ2-5, with 10 bases matching TRBD1. The CDR3 is 15 amino acids. Looked up from germline, CDR1 is SQVTM and CDR2 is ANQGSEA. The ends lost 6 bases at V and 4 bases at J; junction bases unmatched: 11. CDR3 in DNA: TGCAGCGTAGTACCGGGACAGGGGAAGCTAGAGACCCAGTACTTC. Amino acids: CSVVPGQGKLETQYF.

This sequence joins TRBV6-4 and TRBJ1-1; 8 bases fit TRBD1. This CDR3 is built from 14 residues. J gave up 1 base and V 3 bases, and 1 base lay outside the gene matches. Germline CDR1 MRHNA, CDR2 SNTAGT. The CDR3 DNA sequence: TGTGCCAGCAGTGAAACAGGGGGGAACACTGAAGCTTTCTTT. Its protein is CASSETGGNTEAFF.

The chain uses TRBV7-2 and TRBJ1-1; D is possibly TRBD1 (5 bases). Deletions cut 2 bases from V and 8 bases from J, with 21 bases between. In germline, CDR1 is SGHTA, CDR2 FQGNSA. The CDR3 sequence is 16 residues long. Here the CDR3 DNA reads TGTGCCAGCAGCTTAACACCCACATTTATGACAGCCGAAGCTTTCTTT. Its protein product is CASSLTPTFMTAEAFF.

J is TRBJ1-6 and V is TRBV7-9; D is uncertain. CDR1 and CDR2 from the germline V gene are SEHNR and FQNEAQ (reference sequence). This CDR3 region has 14 residues. Trimming took off 2 bases at V and 13 bases at J, with 15 bases between the two ends. This CDR3 reads CASSLTPASIPLHF. The CDR3 region has the DNA TGTGCCAGCAGCTTAACGCCCGCGAGCATTCCCCTCCACTTT.

The rearrangement uses TRBV14 and TRBJ1-1; a weak D match, TRBD1 (5 bases). This CDR3 is 15 amino acids long. Per germline, CDR1 SGHDN and CDR2 FVKESK. Trimming stripped 0 bases from V and 4 bases from J, with 12 bases between. The CDR3 nucleotides read TGTGCCAGCAGCCAAGATAGGGGCAGGGTCACTGAAGCTTTCTTT. Amino acids: CASSQDRGRVTEAFF.

The chain carries TRBV4-1 and TRBJ2-1; D remains unclear. V lost 1 base and J lost 11, with 15 bases in between. The length of the CDR3 is 14 residues. Germline lookup yields CDR1 MGHRA and CDR2 YSYEKL. CDR3 DNA sequence: TGCGCCAGCAGCCAAGGACCAGCCCCCGGCCAGCAGTTCTTC. This codes for CASSQGPAPGQQFF.